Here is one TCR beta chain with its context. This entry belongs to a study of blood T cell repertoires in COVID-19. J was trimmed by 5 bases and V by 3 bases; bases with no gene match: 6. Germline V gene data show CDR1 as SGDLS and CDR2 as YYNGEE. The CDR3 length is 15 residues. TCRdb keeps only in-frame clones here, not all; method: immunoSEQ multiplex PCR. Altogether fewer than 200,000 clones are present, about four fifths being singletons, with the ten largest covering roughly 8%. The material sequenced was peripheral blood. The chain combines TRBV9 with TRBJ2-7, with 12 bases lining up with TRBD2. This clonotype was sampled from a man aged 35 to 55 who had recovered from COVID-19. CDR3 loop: CASSELAGGNHEQYF. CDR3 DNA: TGTGCCAGCAGCGAACTAGCGGGAGGTAACCACGAGCAGTACTTC.